This T cell receptor beta chain was recovered during a study of T-cell memory formation after mild COVID-19 (dated by TCRdb to the early 2020s). With respect to the entire study: TCR sequence clusters from the two donors were largely donor specific. Longitudinal TCRalpha and TCRbeta repertoire sequencing tracked T-cell clones expanding and contracting after mild COVID-19 in a couple of donors. The cohort was made up of two young adult volunteers, one female and one male, who were previously healthy.

The research as a whole found: Some responding clones were detected in pre-infection memory, which suggested that pre-existing cross-reactive memory T cells had joined the SARS-CoV-2 response. Only two mild cases were covered in the study, and larger cohorts including severe cases with pre-infection samples were considered necessary. Balanced CD4/CD8 phenotypes were observed for clones contracting from day 15 to 85, whereas a bias towards CD4+ was observed for a second wave of clones expanding from day 15 to 37. Contracting CD4+ clones appeared mostly in the CM and EM memory subsets, whereas CD8+ clones were enriched in EMRA. Whether the second-wave clones peaking on day 37 were SARS-CoV-2 specific was not confirmed.

This sample was sequenced with an Illumina NovaSeq 6000. TCRalpha and TCRbeta cDNA libraries were built by 5'RACE with constant-segment primers, adding sample barcodes and unique molecular identifiers. Trizol reagent was used to extract RNA from every sample. Library amplification was performed in two PCR steps, and a second sample barcode and Illumina TruSeq adapters were introduced in the second step. Sequencing of libraries was performed on an Illumina NovaSeq with 2 x 150 bp paired-end reads. From the authors' description of their analysis: The reads were demultiplexed and collapsed into UMI-guided consensus sequences using migec v1.2.7. With mixcr v2.1.11, UMI consensuses were aligned to TRA and TRB V and J templates and assembled into clonotypes. A clonotype was counted as expanded or contracted only when both edgeR and NoisET called the clonotype significant, with the noise models trained on biological replicates. For edgeR calls, a false discovery rate-adjusted p below 0.01 and a log2 fold-change threshold of 1 were applied. As an exploratory analysis of dynamics, max-normalized trajectories of the 1000 most abundant clonotypes were examined with PCA combined with hierarchical clustering. Separately sequenced CD4+ and CD8+ repertoires were used to assign a CD4 or CD8 phenotype to each responding clone. TCRdb passed the public sequencing reads through fastp at Q25 and MiXCR, retaining productive beta sequences. Every distinct CDR3 protein forms one entry, paired with its most common genes and DNA. The V and J calls shown here were made by TCRdb, not taken from the authors' results. Present in this sample are 90,000 to 130,000 distinct CDR3 sequences, about 18% of which were seen just once. The ten largest clonotypes hold 5% to 7% of the sample.

This clonotype was seen more than once but under ten times. What this receptor recognizes is not known. No much larger clone exists at a distance of one base, and base qualities are not known. Ficoll-Paque density gradient centrifugation was the method used to isolate PBMCs. The CDR3 has 16 amino acids, counting the end cysteine and phenylalanine. The kept DNA is CDR3 alone, 48 bases in frame from the first base. The germline V gene gives CDR1 as LGHNA and CDR2 as YSLEER. The germline ends are 14 bases apart after V is trimmed by 0 bases and J by 5 bases. The V and J segments used are TRBV4-3 and TRBJ2-1; no D gene can be assigned with confidence. This sequence originates from a man between 18 and 29 years old who had mild COVID-19 (a few samples of this study predate the infection). The sample titles of this study are shuffled in the database, so cell type and time point are left out; the donor was told from shared clones. Sample: PBMCs or a T cell subset sorted from them (not recorded which). The nucleotide sequence reads as follows: TGCGCCAGCAGCCAAGATTTGGGCTCTCCCCACAATGAGCAGTTCTTC. It codes for CASSQDLGSPHNEQFF.